These T cell receptor beta chains were read from a single sample in a study of control samples from healthy donors and cancer patients. The protocol was immunoSEQ multiplex PCR, while the TCRdb copy is restricted to in-frame clones and leaves out a portion. The data show about 170,000 clones, 88% seen once. Source material: blood. The receptor set was obtained from a woman aged 25 to 45 in good health. CDR3s leave out the opening cysteine and the closing phenylalanine or tryptophan.

v_call | cdr3_aa
TRBV9 | ASSGAGTSAQETQY
TRBV11-2 | ASSLSGTGPYGYT
TRBV19 | ASGNQNIQY
TRBV29-1 | SVERLDTYEQY
TRBV7-2 | ASSLVFAQY
TRBV6-4 | ASSGTGYGYT
TRBV5-5 | ASSSRTSPTSNEQF
TRBV6-6 | ASSPFPGRGDTDTQY
TRBV4-1 | ASSQEPWRAGGDTQY
TRBV12-3/TRBV12-4 | ASSWTGIGYT
TRBV10-3 | AISSSANNQPQH
TRBV2 | ASSVYTEAF
TRBV3-1/TRBV3-2 | ASSLRDRGNIQY
TRBV10-3 | AISEGGANTIY
TRBV5-4 | ASSVPGGKETQY
TRBV7-2 | ASSLWTAGNQPQH
TRBV4-2 | ASSQEGPGQSSGNTIY
TRBV27 | ASTSGQGADTQY
TRBV3-1/TRBV3-2 | ASSQDTNQPQH
TRBV29-1 | SVGGTGVNTEAF
TRBV6-1 | ASNQGRANEKLF
TRBV6-5 | ASGAGGPGANVLT
TRBV6-2/TRBV6-3 | ASSYSGLIYEQY
TRBV5-1 | ASSLTGPPDTQY
TRBV2 | ASSEGRTNEKLF
TRBV19 | ASSIGWRGRTEAF
TRBV2 | ASSEASTDTQY
TRBV9 | ASSVGTSQETQY
TRBV2 | ASTQDYAYEQY
TRBV28 | ASSSTNTGELF
TRBV10-3 | AISFGTGNNYGYT
TRBV19 | ASSIRASGANTGELF
TRBV28 | ASLPSSASYEQY
TRBV27 | ASRTSGRAYEQY